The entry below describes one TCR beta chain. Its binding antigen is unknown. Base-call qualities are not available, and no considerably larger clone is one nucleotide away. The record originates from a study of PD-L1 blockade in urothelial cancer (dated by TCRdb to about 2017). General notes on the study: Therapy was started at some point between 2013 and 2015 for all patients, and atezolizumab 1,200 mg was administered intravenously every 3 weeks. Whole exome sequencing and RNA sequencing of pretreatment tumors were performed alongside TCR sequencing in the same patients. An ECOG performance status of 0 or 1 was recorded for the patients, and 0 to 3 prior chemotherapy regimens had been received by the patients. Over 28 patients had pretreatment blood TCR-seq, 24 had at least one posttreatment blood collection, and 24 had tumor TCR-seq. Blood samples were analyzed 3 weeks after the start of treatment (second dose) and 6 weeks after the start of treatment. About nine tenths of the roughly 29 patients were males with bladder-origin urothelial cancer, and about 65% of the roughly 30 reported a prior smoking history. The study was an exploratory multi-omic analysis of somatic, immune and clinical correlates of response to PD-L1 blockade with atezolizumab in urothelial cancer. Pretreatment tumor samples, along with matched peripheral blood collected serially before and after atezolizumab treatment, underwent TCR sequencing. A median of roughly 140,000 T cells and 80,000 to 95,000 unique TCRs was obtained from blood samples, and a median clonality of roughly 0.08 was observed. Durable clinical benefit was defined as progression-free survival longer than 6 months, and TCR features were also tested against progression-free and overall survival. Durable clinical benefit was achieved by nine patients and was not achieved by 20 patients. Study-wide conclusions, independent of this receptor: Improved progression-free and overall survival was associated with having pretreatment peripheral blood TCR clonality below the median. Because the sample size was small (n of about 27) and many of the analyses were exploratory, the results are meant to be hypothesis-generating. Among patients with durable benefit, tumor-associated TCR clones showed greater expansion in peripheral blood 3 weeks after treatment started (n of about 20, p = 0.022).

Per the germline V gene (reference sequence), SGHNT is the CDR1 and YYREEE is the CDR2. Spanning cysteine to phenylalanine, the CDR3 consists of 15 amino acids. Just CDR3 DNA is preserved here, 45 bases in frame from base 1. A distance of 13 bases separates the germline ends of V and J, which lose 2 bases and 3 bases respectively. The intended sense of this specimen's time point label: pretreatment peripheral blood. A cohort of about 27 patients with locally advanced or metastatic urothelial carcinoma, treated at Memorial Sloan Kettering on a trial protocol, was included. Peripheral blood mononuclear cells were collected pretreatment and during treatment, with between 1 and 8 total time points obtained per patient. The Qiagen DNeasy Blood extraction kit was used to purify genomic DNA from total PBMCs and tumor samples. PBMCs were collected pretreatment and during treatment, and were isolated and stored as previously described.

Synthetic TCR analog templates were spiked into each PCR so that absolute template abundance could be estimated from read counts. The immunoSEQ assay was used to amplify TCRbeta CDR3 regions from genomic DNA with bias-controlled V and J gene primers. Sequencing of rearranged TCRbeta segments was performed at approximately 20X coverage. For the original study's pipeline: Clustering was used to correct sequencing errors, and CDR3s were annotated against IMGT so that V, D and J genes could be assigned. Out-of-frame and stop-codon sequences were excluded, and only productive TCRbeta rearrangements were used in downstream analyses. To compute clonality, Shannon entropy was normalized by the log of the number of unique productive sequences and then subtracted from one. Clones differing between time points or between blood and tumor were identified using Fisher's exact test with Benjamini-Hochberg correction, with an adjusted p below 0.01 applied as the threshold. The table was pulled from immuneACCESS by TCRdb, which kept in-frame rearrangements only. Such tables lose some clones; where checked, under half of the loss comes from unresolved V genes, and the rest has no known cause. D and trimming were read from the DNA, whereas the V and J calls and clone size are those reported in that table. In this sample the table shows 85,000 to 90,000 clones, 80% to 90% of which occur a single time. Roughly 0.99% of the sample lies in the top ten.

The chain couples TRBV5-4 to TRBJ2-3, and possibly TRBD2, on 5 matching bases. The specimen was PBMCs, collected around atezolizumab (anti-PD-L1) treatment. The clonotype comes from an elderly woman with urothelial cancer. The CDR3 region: CASSFSGSDTDTQYF. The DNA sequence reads TGTGCCAGCAGCTTCTCTGGGAGTGATACAGATACGCAGTATTTT.